This T cell receptor beta chain was sequenced for a study of blood T cell repertoires in COVID-19 (dated by TCRdb to 2019 to 2021). For context, the study as a whole: Collaborator samples came from the United States, Italy and Spain and covered acute and convalescent phases of COVID-19. The material from the prospective study consisted of cDNA or gDNA derived from T cells, B-cell-depleted T cells, or PBMCs. Deeply sampled blood TCRbeta repertoires from subjects exposed to, actively infected with, or recovered from COVID-19 were included in the dataset. The repertoires were made available in a free public database intended to serve as a resource for research on the immune response to SARS-CoV-2. The samples were drawn from two sources: the first 160 participants of the ongoing ImmuneRACE study, and about 1,300 subjects contributed by 6 global collaborators. A de-identified subject ID, COVID-19 status, age in years and sex were almost always included in the sample metadata. Where available, HLA class I and class II types were taken from metadata supplied by the sample provider and were not determined by assay-based typing. What the work shows at the level of the full study, not this receptor alone: Clinical and demographic metadata were provided uncurated, with the amount varying by source and participant.

The CDR3 numbers 13 residues from cysteine through phenylalanine. This entry keeps only the CDR3 DNA: 39 bases, framed from base 1. The germline V and J ends show losses of 6 bases and 7 bases respectively, and no gene match explains 5 bases of the junction. The immunoSEQ Assay, a bias-controlled multiplex PCR, was used to amplify TCRbeta CDR3 regions from genomic DNA. On the study's bioinformatics: The number of nucleated cells in each sample was estimated from the amplification of reference gene primers within the assay. To quantify the absolute abundance of each unique TCRbeta CDR3 rearrangement, sequence reads were collapsed and filtered. Productive Simpson clonality was computed per sample as the square root of Simpson's diversity index over productive rearrangements. Sourced from immuneACCESS, this table was stored by TCRdb with only in-frame sequences that have V and J called. A share of the clones is absent; for the studies checked, an unresolved V gene accounts for under half, and the remainder has no known explanation. The DNA gave D and trimming, while V, J and clone size come from that table. This sample lists 85,000 to 130,000 clones; roughly nine tenths were detected once. The ten largest clones capture roughly 0.99% of the sample.

Whole blood was collected in K2EDTA tubes by collaborating institutions according to the institutions' own protocols. For TCRbeta analysis, collaborator samples were shipped as frozen whole blood, as isolated PBMCs, or as DNA extracted from either sample type. Notes on this clone: Its target antigen remains unknown. Base qualities are not recorded, but no much larger clone differs from it by a single base.

What was sequenced was peripheral blood. This receptor was identified in a man between 60 and 70 years old with acute or convalescent COVID-19. This chain joins TRBV12-3 or TRBV12-4 to TRBJ2-4; 8 central bases correspond to TRBD2. This receptor has the CDR3 CASRTSATNIQYF. The nucleotide sequence reads TGTGCCAGCAGGACTAGCGCTACTAACATTCAGTACTTC.